Listed below are T cell receptor beta chains from one sample, sequenced in a study of human T cells and chemical hapten exposure. TCRdb independently ran MiXCR on the RACE reads; one entry per CDR3 protein. The sample contains over 45,000 distinct CDR3 sequences, 7.5% to 10% of which appear only once. Here the sequenced sample was whole blood, taken in connection with sensitization to the hapten diphenylcyclopropenone (DPC). These receptors all stem from a woman aged 40 to 50 with alopecia areata. Some clones in this sample may be carry-over from other donors' samples. Both conserved end residues are part of each CDR3.

v_call,j_call,cdr3_aa
TRBV14,TRBJ2-3,CASSLRRGDTQYF
TRBV4-1,TRBJ1-1,CASSPAGAGDTEAFF
TRBV19,TRBJ1-5,CASRQRKNGENQPQHF
TRBV20-1,TRBJ2-1,CSAEKRQGAYNEQFF
TRBV6-2/TRBV6-3,TRBJ1-1,CASSYSETWGMYTEAFF
TRBV15,TRBJ2-3,CATGHTDTQYF
TRBV7-9,TRBJ1-2,CASSALTGAFGYGYTF
TRBV29-1,TRBJ1-2,CSVEDGANYGYTF
TRBV25-1,TRBJ2-1,CASRLGPSYNEQFF
TRBV6-2/TRBV6-3,TRBJ1-4,CASSYRKDEKLFF
TRBV7-8,TRBJ1-1,CASSFASNTEAFF
TRBV2,TRBJ1-2,CAPPGGSNYGYTF
TRBV3-1,TRBJ2-1,CASSQERGAEQFF
TRBV5-1,TRBJ2-1,CASSARLWSENNEQFF
TRBV20-1,TRBJ1-5,CSAREARRGEGANQPQHF
TRBV7-2,TRBJ1-5,CASSLIRSNQPQHF
TRBV7-9,TRBJ2-1,CASSLAGSTYNEQFF
TRBV18,TRBJ1-1,CASYKGLGDTEAFF